Listed below are T cell receptor beta chains from one sample, sequenced in a study of response to subunit inactivated influenza vaccine. Via MiXCR, TCRdb re-called the RT-PCR reads, giving one row per CDR3 protein. The sample comprises 550,000 to 800,000 distinct CDR3 sequences, about a sixth of which are singletons, and 9.5% to 13% rests with the top ten. Source: PBMCs from blood, taken roughly 13 days after vaccination. The origin of the receptors is a man aged 45-65 years who received an inactivated influenza vaccine. CDR3s include the opening cysteine and the closing phenylalanine or tryptophan. D genes are given only for firm matches. Clone size is given for some rows only: seen once, a few or many times, or a class if the clone is expanded.

>TRBV19|11|TRBJ2-2|once|.
TGTGCCAGTACCCTGAGGGGGGAGCTGTTTTTT
CASTLRGELFF
>TRBV29-1|13|TRBJ2-3|.|.
TGCAGCGTTGAAGGTCTAGCACAGACTACGCAGTATTTT
CSVEGLAQTTQYF
>TRBV4-1|16|TRBJ2-2|.|.
TGCGCCAGCAGCCAAGAAGGGGGGGTCCCCACCGGGGAGCTGTTTTTT
CASSQEGGVPTGELFF
>TRBV20-1|15|TRBJ1-3|few|.
TGCAGTGCCCTCAACGCGGGTCTCTCTGGAAACACCATATATTTT
CSALNAGLSGNTIYF
>TRBV7-2|14|TRBJ2-1|few|.
TGTGCCAGCAGCCGATCCATAGGGGGGACTGAGCAGTTCTTC
CASSRSIGGTEQFF
>TRBV7-2|14|TRBJ2-7|few|.
TGTGCCAGCAGCTCCAGACAGCCTATCTACGAGCAGTACTTC
CASSSRQPIYEQYF
>TRBV10-3|12|TRBJ2-1|few|.
TGTGCCATCAAGGGACCCTACAATGAGCAGTTCTTC
CAIKGPYNEQFF
>TRBV5-1|14|TRBJ2-7|few|.
TGCGCCAGCAGTCCGAGCGGAGCTCCCTACGAGCAGTACTTC
CASSPSGAPYEQYF
>TRBV28|15|TRBJ2-2|few|.
TGTGCCAGCAGTTTAGGCACCCTCGCGACCGGGGAGCTGTTTTTT
CASSLGTLATGELFF
>TRBV6-2/TRBV6-3|14|TRBJ2-3|once|.
TGTGCCAGCAGTCCCGGACTGGGGGCAGATACGCAGTATTTT
CASSPGLGADTQYF
>TRBV10-3|18|TRBJ1-1|.|TRBD1
TGTGCCATCAGTGAGTCGACGACAGGGCCAGGTGGAGGGGCTGAAGCTTTCTTT
CAISESTTGPGGGAEAFF
>TRBV20-1|13|TRBJ2-1|.|TRBD1
TGCAGCCGCCGACAGGGTGGTATAAATGAGCAGTTCTTC
CSRRQGGINEQFF
>TRBV29-1|17|TRBJ2-1|.|TRBD2
TGCAGCGTTGAGGAGGCGGCGGGAGGGGCTAACTACAATGAGCAGTTCTTC
CSVEEAAGGANYNEQFF
>TRBV5-1|16|TRBJ2-4|many|.
TGCGCCAGCAGCTTGGACAGGGCCCTAGCCAAAAACATTCAGTACTTC
CASSLDRALAKNIQYF
>TRBV4-1|14|TRBJ2-1|.|.
TGCGCCAGCAGAGGGCTAGGAAGGGGCAATGAGCAGTTCTTC
CASRGLGRGNEQFF
>TRBV10-3|16|TRBJ2-2|.|TRBD1
TGTGCCATCAGTGGGACAGGGGGTTCGAACACCGGGGAGCTGTTTTTT
CAISGTGGSNTGELFF
>TRBV24-1|16|TRBJ1-2|.|TRBD1
TGTGCCACCAGTGAGCCAACAGGGGGAGGTAACTATGGCTACACCTTC
CATSEPTGGGNYGYTF
>TRBV20-1|12|TRBJ1-1|many|.
TGCAGGGGCGTGGGGGGGAACACTGAAGCTTTCTTT
CRGVGGNTEAFF
>TRBV12-3/TRBV12-4|15|TRBJ2-3|many|.
TGTGCCAGCAGTTTTACCAGCTACGGCACAGATACGCAGTATTTT
CASSFTSYGTDTQYF
>TRBV7-3|15|TRBJ2-2|few|TRBD2
TGTGCCAGCAGCTTAAGGGGACTAGACATCGGGGAGCTGTTTTTT
CASSLRGLDIGELFF
>TRBV12-3/TRBV12-4|14|TRBJ2-2|many|.
TGTGCCAGCAGTCCCAGTGGGCAGGCCGGGGAGCTGTTTTTT
CASSPSGQAGELFF
>TRBV27|17|TRBJ2-2|few|TRBD2
TGTGCCAGCAGTCCCTCCTCAGCGGGAGTTTGGACCGGGGAGCTGTTTTTT
CASSPSSAGVWTGELFF
>TRBV2|12|TRBJ1-5|.|.
TGTGCCAGCAGGATGGTGAATCAGCCCCAGCATTTT
CASRMVNQPQHF
>TRBV28|15|TRBJ1-5|.|.
TGTGCCAGCAGTTTGACACTCAGGAGCAATCAGCCCCAGCATTTT
CASSLTLRSNQPQHF
>TRBV9|16|TRBJ2-3|.|.
TGTGCCAGCAGCGTAGGCGGCAGAACTAGCACAGATACGCAGTATTTT
CASSVGGRTSTDTQYF
>TRBV12-3/TRBV12-4|13|TRBJ2-5|many|.
TGTGCCAGCACCGAGACGGACCAAGAGACCCAGTACTTC
CASTETDQETQYF
>TRBV9|18|TRBJ2-6|few|TRBD1
TGTGCCAGCAGCGGGGACCGGGACAGGGTCTCCGGGGCCAACGTCCTGACTTTC
CASSGDRDRVSGANVLTF
>TRBV7-2|14|TRBJ2-3|few|TRBD2
TGTGCCAGCAGCTTCCGATGGGAGGGGGATACGCAGTATTTT
CASSFRWEGDTQYF
>TRBV27|14|TRBJ1-2|many|.
TGTGCCAGCAGTGCCCGTGGGGCTAACTATGGCTACACCTTC
CASSARGANYGYTF
>TRBV11-2|16|TRBJ2-1|few|.
TGTGCCAGCAGCTTAGTCTGGGGGAGCTCCTACAATGAGCAGTTCTTC
CASSLVWGSSYNEQFF
>TRBV4-1|18|TRBJ2-3|few|.
TGCGCCAGCAGCCAGGGTCCTTGGATTCGGACACCTACAGATACGCAGTATTTT
CASSQGPWIRTPTDTQYF
>TRBV5-6|16|TRBJ2-2|few|.
TGTGCCAGCAGCTTTTTGGGTAGGGACCCCACCGGGGAGCTGTTTTTT
CASSFLGRDPTGELFF
>TRBV6-6|12|TRBJ2-1|.|TRBD1
TGTGCCAGCATAGACAGGGGCCATGAGCAGTTCTTC
CASIDRGHEQFF
>TRBV12-3/TRBV12-4|13|TRBJ1-1|many|.
TGTGCCAGCAGCTACACAGGGTACACTGAAGCTTTCTTT
CASSYTGYTEAFF
>TRBV28|16|TRBJ2-5|few|TRBD1
TGTGCCAGCAGTTTTTCCCTGGGGACAGGGGGGGAGACCCAGTACTTC
CASSFSLGTGGETQYF
>TRBV15|18|TRBJ2-3|.|.
TGTGCCACCAGCAGAGACCTGCGGGACGGCCAAAGCACAGATACGCAGTATTTT
CATSRDLRDGQSTDTQYF